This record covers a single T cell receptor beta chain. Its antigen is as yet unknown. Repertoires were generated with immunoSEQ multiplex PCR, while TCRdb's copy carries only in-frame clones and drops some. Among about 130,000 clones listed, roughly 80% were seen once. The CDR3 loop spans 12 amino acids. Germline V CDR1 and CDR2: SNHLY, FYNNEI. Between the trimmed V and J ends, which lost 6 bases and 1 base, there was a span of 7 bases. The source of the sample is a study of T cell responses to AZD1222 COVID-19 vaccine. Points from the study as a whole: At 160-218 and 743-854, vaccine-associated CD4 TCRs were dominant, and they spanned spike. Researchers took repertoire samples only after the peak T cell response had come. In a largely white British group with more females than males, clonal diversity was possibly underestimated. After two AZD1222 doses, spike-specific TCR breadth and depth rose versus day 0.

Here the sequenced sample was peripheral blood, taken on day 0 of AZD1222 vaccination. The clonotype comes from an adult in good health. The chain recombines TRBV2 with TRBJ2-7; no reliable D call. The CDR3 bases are TGTGCCAGCAGACAGCTATCCTACGAGCAGTACTTC. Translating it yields CASRQLSYEQYF.